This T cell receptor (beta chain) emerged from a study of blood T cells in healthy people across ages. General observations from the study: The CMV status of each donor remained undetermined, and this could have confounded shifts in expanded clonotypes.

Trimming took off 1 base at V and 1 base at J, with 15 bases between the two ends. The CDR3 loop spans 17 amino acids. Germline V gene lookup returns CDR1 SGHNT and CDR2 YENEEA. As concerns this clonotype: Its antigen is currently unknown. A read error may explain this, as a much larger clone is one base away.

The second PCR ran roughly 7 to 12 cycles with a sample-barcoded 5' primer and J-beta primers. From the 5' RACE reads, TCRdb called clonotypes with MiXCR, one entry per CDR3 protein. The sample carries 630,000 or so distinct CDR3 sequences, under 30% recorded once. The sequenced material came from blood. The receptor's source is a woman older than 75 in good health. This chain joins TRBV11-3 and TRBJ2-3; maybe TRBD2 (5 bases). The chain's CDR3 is CASSLGLPSSGTDTQYF. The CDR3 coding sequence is TGTGCCAGCAGCTTAGGCTTGCCTAGCAGCGGCACAGATACGCAGTATTTT.